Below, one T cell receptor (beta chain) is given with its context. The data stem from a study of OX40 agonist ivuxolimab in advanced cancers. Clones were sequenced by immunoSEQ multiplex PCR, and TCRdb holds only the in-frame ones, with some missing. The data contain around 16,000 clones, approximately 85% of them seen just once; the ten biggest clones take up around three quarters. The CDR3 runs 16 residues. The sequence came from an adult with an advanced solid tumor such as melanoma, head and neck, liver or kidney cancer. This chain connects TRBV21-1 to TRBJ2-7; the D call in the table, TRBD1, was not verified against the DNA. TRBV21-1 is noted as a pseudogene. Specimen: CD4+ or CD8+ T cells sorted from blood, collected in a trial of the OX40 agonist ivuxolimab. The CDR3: CASSPHPPGQGSEQYF. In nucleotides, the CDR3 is TGTGCCAGCAGCCCCCACCCTCCGGGACAGGGATCCGAGCAGTACTTC.